A single sample is the source of the 5 T cell receptor beta chains below, sequenced in a study of blood T cell repertoires in COVID-19. Data came from immunoSEQ multiplex PCR; TCRdb stores just in-frame clones and leaves some out. The profile shows over 45,000 clones, 65% to 90% of them singletons. The source material was peripheral blood. These receptors were taken from a human donor in a cohort sampled during active COVID-19.

This chain connects TRBV18 to TRBJ2-1; TRBD2 agrees at 8 bases. The CDR3 contains 14 residues. V lost 3 bases and J lost 7; bases outside the gene matches: 5. CDR1 is KGHSH, CDR2 LQKENI, per germline. The CDR3 loop reads CASSPQAGVNEQFF. The CDR3 DNA reads TGTGCCAGCTCACCTCAAGCGGGAGTGAATGAGCAGTTCTTC.

V usage is TRBV28 and J usage is TRBJ2-7; no reliable D call. This CDR3 has 12 residues. Germline V CDR1 and CDR2: MDHEN, SYDVKM. The germline V and J ends were trimmed by 5 bases and 1 base, with 6 bases remaining between them. The DNA for the CDR3 is TGTGCCAGCAGTAGACAATCCTACGAGCAGTACTTC. This encodes CASSRQSYEQYF. The complete variable domain, with remaining parts taken from reference TRBV28 and TRBJ2-7, reads DVKVTQSSRYLVKRTGEKVFLECVQDMDHENMFWYRQDPGLGLRLIYFSYDVKMKEKGDIPEGYSVSREKKERFSLILESASTNQTSMYLCASSRQSYEQYFGPGTRLTVT.

This chain connects TRBV6-5 to TRBJ1-2; the match to TRBD1 covers 9 bases. This CDR3 contains 15 residues. The V and J ends lost 6 bases and 5 bases, in that order; junction bases with no gene match: 10. Germline loops: CDR1 MNHEY, CDR2 SVGAGI. As DNA, the CDR3 is TGTGCCAGCAGGCCAGGACAGGGGAATTTGTATGGCTACACCTTC. Its protein is CASRPGQGNLYGYTF.

This clone came up a few times. Other DNA sequences in the same sample also yield this CDR3. This rearrangement joins TRBV19 to TRBJ1-2; no reliable D call. The germline gives CDR1 LNHDA, CDR2 SQIVND (reference sequence). The ends were cut back, 6 bases at V and 2 bases at J, with 16 bases in the middle. The CDR3 contains 15 residues. The DNA for the CDR3 is TGTGCCAGTAGCCGAGACGCGGGGTCGAACTATGGCTACACCTTC. Residues: CASSRDAGSNYGYTF.

The chain uses TRBV6-2 or TRBV6-3 and TRBJ2-3; D remains ambiguous. The CDR3 length is 14 residues. The germline V and J ends were trimmed by 2 bases and 0 bases, with 6 bases remaining between them. CDR1 MNHEY and CDR2 SVGEGT come from the germline V gene. The CDR3 nucleotides read TGTGCCAGCAGTTACGTCCTAAGCACAGATACGCAGTATTTT. Protein: CASSYVLSTDTQYF.